The 31 T cell receptor beta chains below all came from one sample that was sequenced in a study of OX40 agonist ivuxolimab in advanced cancers. Some clones are missing from TCRdb's copy, which holds only in-frame ones; the method was immunoSEQ multiplex PCR. Counted here are approximately 44,000 clones, about 80% occurring once; the ten biggest clones make up over 9.5%. Specimen: CD4+ or CD8+ T cells sorted from blood, collected in a trial of the OX40 agonist ivuxolimab. The receptors come from an adult with an advanced solid tumor such as melanoma, head and neck, liver or kidney cancer.

The CDR3 loop is CASSQGMGNEKLFF. CDR3 in DNA: TGTGCCAGCAGCCAAGGAATGGGTAATGAAAAACTGTTTTTT. V and J are TRBV4-2 and TRBJ1-4; D remains ambiguous. Germline loops: CDR1 LGHNA, CDR2 YNFKEQ. The V end was cut by 1 base, the J end by 4 bases, with 7 bases between. The CDR3 is made up of 14 amino acids.

CDR3 region: CASSRGNQETQYF. The CDR3 DNA follows: TGTGCCAGCAGCCGTGGTAACCAAGAGACCCAGTACTTC. The rearrangement joins TRBV14 to TRBJ2-5; D gene unclear. The CDR3 runs to 13 residues. The germline V and J ends were trimmed by 4 bases and 0 bases, with 6 bases remaining between them. The germline CDR1 and CDR2 sequences are SGHDN and FVKESK.

The V call is TRBV2, the J call TRBJ2-5, with 9 bases aligning to TRBD2. CDR1 and CDR2 from the germline V gene are SNHLY and FYNNEI. This CDR3 comprises 15 residues. Trimming at V came to 4 bases and at J to 3 bases, leaving 6 bases not matched to a gene. As DNA, the CDR3 is TGTGCCAGCAGTGCCCCGGAGCGGGGGGAAGAGACCCAGTACTTC. Translated: CASSAPERGEETQYF. The variable domain in full, completed from reference TRBV2 and TRBJ2-5, reads EPEVTQTPSHQVTQMGQEVILRCVPISNHLYFYWYRQILGQKVEFLVSFYNNEISEKSEIFDDQFSVERPDGSNFTLKIRSTKLEDSAMYFCASSAPERGEETQYFGPGTRLLVL.

This chain links TRBV6-5 with TRBJ2-7, with D hard to call. The germline V gene encodes CDR1 MNHEY and CDR2 SVGAGI. V dropped 6 bases and J dropped 2 bases, with 11 bases sitting between them. CDR3 length: 13 residues. The CDR3 is CASSSPFAYEQYF. The CDR3, as DNA: TGTGCCAGCAGCTCCCCCTTCGCCTACGAGCAGTACTTC.

This chain joins TRBV29-1 and TRBJ1-2; 7 nucleotides line up with TRBD1. V lost 1 base to trimming and J lost 7 bases; unmatched junction nucleotides: 6. This CDR3 has 13 amino acids. Germline loops: CDR1 SQVTM, CDR2 ANQGSEA. CDR3 DNA sequence: TGCAGCGTTGAAGGATCAGGGGGAGGTGGCTACACCTTC. It encodes CSVEGSGGGGYTF.

This chain connects TRBV27 to TRBJ1-3; D might be TRBD1 (5 bases). The length of the CDR3 is 18 residues. Trimming pared 6 bases from V and 0 bases from J, leaving 21 bases between. Germline V lookup: CDR1 MNHEY, CDR2 SMNVEV (reference sequence). The DNA of the CDR3 is TGTGCCAGCAGCCCGTTTTTTCAGGGCTCCACCTCTGGAAACACCATATATTTT. Amino acid sequence: CASSPFFQGSTSGNTIYF.

The chain is built from TRBV6-1 and TRBJ2-7; D gene uncertain. Trimming shortened V by 11 bases and J by 6 bases, and 17 bases separated the two germline ends. The CDR3 loop spans 12 amino acids. Germline V gene data show CDR1 as MNHNS and CDR2 as SASEGT. The CDR3 protein is CAAQGLPREQYF. For the CDR3, the DNA is TGTGCCGCCCAAGGCCTCCCCCGCGAGCAGTACTTC.

This clone has only one observation. The rearrangement links TRBV28 to TRBJ2-7; maybe TRBD1 (7 bases). Germline V gene sequence: CDR1 MDHEN, CDR2 SYDVKM. The CDR3 has 13 amino acids. With 4 bases removed from V and 3 bases from J, the gap between germline ends came to 10 bases. CDR3 region: CASSSQGGYEQYF. In nucleotides, the CDR3 is TGTGCCAGCAGTTCCCAGGGGGGCTACGAGCAGTACTTC.

This rearrangement joins TRBV10-2 to TRBJ2-1, with TRBD2 matching over 7 bases. The CDR3 runs 15 residues. The germline gives CDR1 WSHSY, CDR2 SAAADI. Trimming removed 6 bases from V and 0 bases from J; junction bases left unmatched: 5. The CDR3 DNA reads TGCGCCAGCAGAGATAGCGGGTACTCCTACAATGAGCAGTTCTTC. Residues: CASRDSGYSYNEQFF.

This clone came up once. The chain employs TRBV27 and TRBJ1-5; the D gene is possibly TRBD1 (6 bases). Looked up from germline, CDR1 is MNHEY and CDR2 is SMNVEV (reference sequence). Trimming left V 2 bases short and J 7 bases short, with 15 bases between. The CDR3 length is 15 residues. The CDR3 coding sequence is TGTGCCAGCAGTTTACATTCAGGGGTCGGGCAGCCCCAGCATTTT. This codes for CASSLHSGVGQPQHF.

The chain employs TRBV19 and TRBJ1-5; 11 bases map to TRBD1. V was pared by 4 bases and J by 1 base, with 3 bases of the junction left unmatched. Germline values: CDR1 LNHDA, CDR2 SQIVND (reference sequence). The CDR3 is made up of 16 amino acids. The CDR3 reads CASSTRDRGSNQPQHF. The CDR3, as DNA: TGTGCCAGTAGTACCCGGGACAGGGGGAGCAATCAGCCCCAGCATTTT.

The chain is built from TRBV6-6 and TRBJ2-4; 7 positions agree with TRBD1. V shed 5 bases and J 6 bases; nucleotides not matched to a gene: 7. The CDR3 loop spans 14 amino acids. Per the germline V gene, CDR1 is MNHNY and CDR2 is SVGAGI (reference sequence). The chain's CDR3 is CASSLQGDGNIQYF. CDR3 DNA: TGTGCCAGCAGTCTTCAGGGGGATGGAAACATTCAGTACTTC.

The V gene is TRBV7-2, the J gene TRBJ1-2; 9 bases fit TRBD1. Germline values: CDR1 SGHTA, CDR2 FQGNSA. V shed 1 base and J 4 bases; nucleotides not matched to a gene: 16. CDR3 length: 19 amino acids. CDR3 nucleotide sequence: TGTGCCAGCAGCTTAGGATCTTATTGGCGGGACAGGGCTGCCTATGGCTACACCTTC. Translation gives CASSLGSYWRDRAAYGYTF.

The genes are TRBV5-1 and TRBJ1-3; tentatively, D is TRBD1 (5 bases). Per the germline V gene, CDR1 is SGHRS and CDR2 is YFSETQ. Trimming shortened V by 0 bases and J by 1 base, and 8 bases separated the two germline ends. The CDR3 is 15 amino acids. The DNA of the CDR3 is TGCGCCAGCAGCTTGGTGGGGACTTCTGGAAACACCATATATTTT. It encodes CASSLVGTSGNTIYF.

The chain links TRBV27 to TRBJ1-5; D remains ambiguous. The CDR3 consists of 14 residues. The V and J ends lost 6 bases and 0 bases respectively, with 9 bases between them. In germline, CDR1 is MNHEY, CDR2 SMNVEV (reference sequence). The CDR3 sequence: CASRHRLSNQPQHF. In DNA, the CDR3 is TGTGCCAGCAGGCACCGACTTAGCAATCAGCCCCAGCATTTT.

This clone has only one observation. The V call is TRBV5-1, the J call TRBJ2-3; 9 nucleotides align to TRBD2. This CDR3 has 16 amino acids. From germline, CDR1 is SGHRS and CDR2 YFSETQ. J lost 4 bases, V lost 0 bases, and 6 bases had no gene match. CDR3 nucleotides: TGCGCCAGCAGCTTGGGTCTAGCGGGGTTCCCAGATACGCAGTATTTT. Its translation: CASSLGLAGFPDTQYF.

V is TRBV11-2 and J is TRBJ2-7, with TRBD2 identical over 8 bases. This CDR3 has 18 residues. Germline V lookup: CDR1 SGHAT, CDR2 FQNNGV. With 5 bases clipped from V and 6 bases from J, the junction kept 21 bases outside the gene matches. As DNA, the CDR3 is TGTGCCAGCAGCCCCCGGGGGGGGCAAGGGGCCCCGCTCTCCGAGCAGTACTTC. Encoded protein: CASSPRGGQGAPLSEQYF.

This clone was seen once. The rearrangement uses TRBV18 and TRBJ2-3; 11 positions agree with TRBD2. The ends lost 5 bases at V and 4 bases at J; junction bases unmatched: 14. Germline CDR1 reads KGHSH; CDR2 reads LQKENI. This CDR3 has 18 amino acids. The CDR3 spells CASSTSGGASGRPDTQYF. DNA for the CDR3: TGTGCCAGCTCAACCTCTGGGGGAGCTAGCGGGAGGCCAGATACGCAGTATTTT.

The J gene is TRBJ1-2, the V gene TRBV5-1, with 8 bases fitting TRBD1. Trimming at V came to 0 bases and at J to 5 bases, leaving 6 bases not matched to a gene. This CDR3 contains 15 residues. Germline values: CDR1 SGHRS, CDR2 YFSETQ. The CDR3 region is CASSLAAGQVYGYTF. The CDR3 DNA is TGCGCCAGCAGCTTGGCCGCGGGACAGGTGTATGGCTACACCTTC.

The chain joins TRBV10-3 to TRBJ2-3; 12 bases map to TRBD1. CDR3 length: 12 amino acids. Germline lookup yields CDR1 ENHRY and CDR2 SYGVKD. The V and J ends lost 9 bases and 7 bases, in that order; junction bases with no gene match: 2. In nucleotides, the CDR3 is TGTGCCATGGGACAGGGGGCAAATACGCAGTATTTT. It yields the protein CAMGQGANTQYF.

The chain combines TRBV10-1 with TRBJ2-3; 9 bases agree with TRBD1. CDR3 length: 15 amino acids. Germline V gives CDR1 WNHNN, CDR2 SYGVQD (reference sequence). The V gene end was trimmed by 3 bases and the J gene end by 5 bases; junction bases not matched to a gene: 6. In nucleotides, the CDR3 is TGCGCCAGCAGTGATCATGGGACAGGGAAAGATACGCAGTATTTT. It is translated as CASSDHGTGKDTQYF.

The chain couples TRBV28 to TRBJ1-1; D perhaps matches TRBD1 (5 bases). V dropped 10 bases and J dropped 0 bases, with 15 bases sitting between them. CDR1 and CDR2 from the germline V gene are MDHEN and SYDVKM. The CDR3 is 14 residues long. DNA of the CDR3: TGTGCCACCAAGGCGGGGGGTATGAACACTGAAGCTTTCTTT. Its translation: CATKAGGMNTEAFF.

V is TRBV5-1 and J is TRBJ2-7; the D gene is possibly TRBD2 (6 bases). Looked up from germline, CDR1 is SGHRS and CDR2 is YFSETQ. This CDR3 comprises 16 residues. Trimming stripped 0 bases from V and 0 bases from J, with 13 bases between. The CDR3 loop reads CASSLGASAPSYEQYF. Here the CDR3 DNA reads TGCGCCAGCAGCTTGGGGGCTAGCGCCCCCTCCTACGAGCAGTACTTC.

This rearrangement joins TRBV9 to TRBJ2-5, with 14 bases lining up with TRBD2. This CDR3 has 15 residues. From germline, CDR1 is SGDLS and CDR2 YYNGEE. Trimming took 3 bases from V and 5 from J; bases not matched to a gene: 3. CDR3 sequence: CASSGLAGGQETQYF. CDR3 bases: TGTGCCAGCAGCGGACTAGCGGGAGGGCAGGAGACCCAGTACTTC.

This sequence joins TRBV5-1 and TRBJ1-4, with 10 bases matching TRBD1. The CDR3 is made up of 14 amino acids. Germline V gene data show CDR1 as SGHRS and CDR2 as YFSETQ. V lost 3 bases, J lost 7 bases, and 3 bases stayed unmatched. The CDR3 loop reads CASSSGQGGEKLFF. CDR3 DNA sequence: TGCGCCAGCAGCTCCGGACAGGGGGGTGAAAAACTGTTTTTT. The variable domain in full, completed from reference TRBV5-1 and TRBJ1-4, reads KAGVTQTPRYLIKTRGQQVTLSCSPISGHRSVSWYQQTPGQGLQFLFEYFSETQRNKGNFPGRFSGRQFSNSRSEMNVSTLELGDSALYLCASSSGQGGEKLFFGSGTQLSVL.

The chain uses TRBV29-1 and TRBJ2-1; 9 bases are a match to TRBD2. The CDR3 extends over 13 amino acids. Germline CDR1 SQVTM, CDR2 ANQGSEA. The V segment lost 1 base and the J segment 12 bases; nucleotides outside the gene matches: 7. The CDR3 DNA reads TGCAGCGTTGAAGTGAGCGGACTAGCGAGGCAGTTCTTC. Residues: CSVEVSGLARQFF.

The V gene is TRBV9, the J gene TRBJ2-2; D gene uncertain. The CDR3 loop spans 16 amino acids. CDR1 is SGDLS, CDR2 YYNGEE, per germline. The V end lost 0 bases, the J end lost 6 bases, and 15 bases lay between the germline ends. The CDR3 nucleotides are TGTGCCAGCAGCGTAGGTGCGACGCCGGCACCCGGGGAGCTGTTTTTT. It codes for CASSVGATPAPGELFF.

This clone was seen a single time. V usage is TRBV5-1 and J usage is TRBJ2-1, with 9 bases identical to TRBD2. V lost 3 bases and J lost 3; bases outside the gene matches: 4. Germline-derived CDR1 and CDR2 are SGHRS and YFSETQ. The CDR3 runs to 15 residues. The CDR3 coding sequence is TGCGCCAGCAGCTGGGCGGGAGGGAACTACAATGAGCAGTTCTTC. Translated: CASSWAGGNYNEQFF.

This chain uses TRBV6-5 with TRBJ2-1, with TRBD1 identical over 12 bases. Germline V gene lookup returns CDR1 MNHEY and CDR2 SVGAGI. The CDR3 totals 14 residues. J lost 5 bases, V lost 9 bases, and 5 bases had no gene match. CDR3: CASRDRGLHNEQFF. In nucleotides, the CDR3 is TGTGCCAGTCGGGACAGGGGGCTCCACAATGAGCAGTTCTTC.

This sequence joins TRBV21-1 and TRBJ1-1. TRBV21-1 is described as a pseudogene. This CDR3 comprises 16 residues. The CDR3 loop is CASSKASGPGGTEAFF. The CDR3 coding sequence is TGTGCCAGCAGCAAAGCCTCCGGACCAGGAGGGACTGAAGCTTTCTTT.

The chain is built from TRBV19 and TRBJ2-3, with 11 bases lining up with TRBD2. Germline V lookup: CDR1 LNHDA, CDR2 SQIVND (reference sequence). Trimming at V came to 5 bases and at J to 2 bases, leaving 6 bases not matched to a gene. The CDR3 consists of 16 residues. This CDR3 reads CASSLGLAEITDTQYF. Here the CDR3 DNA reads TGTGCCAGTAGTTTGGGACTAGCGGAGATCACAGATACGCAGTATTTT. The variable domain in full, completed from reference TRBV19 and TRBJ2-3, reads DGGITQSPKYLFRKEGQNVTLSCEQNLNHDAMYWYRQDPGQGLRLIYYSQIVNDFQKGDIAEGYSVSREKKESFPLTVTSAQKNPTAFYLCASSLGLAEITDTQYFGPGTRLTVL.